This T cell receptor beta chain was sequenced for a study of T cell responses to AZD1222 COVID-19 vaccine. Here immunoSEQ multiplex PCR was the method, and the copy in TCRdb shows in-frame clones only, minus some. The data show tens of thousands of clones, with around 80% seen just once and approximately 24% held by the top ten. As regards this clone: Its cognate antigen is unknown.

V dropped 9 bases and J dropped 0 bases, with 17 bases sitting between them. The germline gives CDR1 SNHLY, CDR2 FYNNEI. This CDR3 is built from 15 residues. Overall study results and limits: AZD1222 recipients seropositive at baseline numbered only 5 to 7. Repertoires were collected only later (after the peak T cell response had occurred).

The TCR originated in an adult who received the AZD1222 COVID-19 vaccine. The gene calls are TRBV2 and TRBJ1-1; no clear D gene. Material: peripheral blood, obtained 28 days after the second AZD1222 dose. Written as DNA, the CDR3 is TGTGCCAGATCTAAGACCTCTATAATGAACACTGAAGCTTTCTTT. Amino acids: CARSKTSIMNTEAFF.